The source of this T cell receptor (beta chain) is a study of technical replicates of blood from a handful of donors. Generated by immunoSEQ multiplex PCR, the TCRdb table keeps only in-frame clones and is missing some. The sample lists under 80,000 clones; roughly 94% were seen once. The J segment lost 0 bases and the V segment lost 3 bases, leaving 4 bases of the junction unmatched. The V gene's germline CDR1 is ENHRY and CDR2 SYGVKD. The CDR3 consists of 16 residues. The V call is TRBV10-3, the J call TRBJ1-4; 7 bases map to TRBD1. Sequenced sample: T cells isolated from PBMCs. The source of this sequence is a human donor in good health. In DNA, the CDR3 is TGTGCCATCAGTGATACAACAGGGGCAACTAATGAAAAACTGTTTTTT. Protein: CAISDTTGATNEKLFF.